This T cell receptor (beta chain) was obtained from a study of cytomegalovirus exposure and HLA in healthy donors. The primer mix had 60 Vbeta and 13 Jbeta primers. The table came from immunoSEQ multiplex PCR; TCRdb's copy has only in-frame clones and leaves some out. The table records over 130,000 clones, around 82% of them present only once. The length of the CDR3 is 13 residues. Germline CDR1 MGHDK, CDR2 SYGVNS. Broader study findings: Sequencing had likely introduced a cluster of highly shared sequence variants as an artifact. Rates of TCR association differed by HLA locus in a later analysis, with DRB1 highest and HLA-C lowest.

About this clone itself: The antigen is undetermined.

Sequencing was done on a sample of PBMCs. This chain links TRBV25-1 with TRBJ2-5; 7 bases line up with TRBD1. The J call may be faulty, since TRBJ2-7 better matches the DNA end. This sequence was found in a middle-aged man in good health and CMV-seronegative. Here the CDR3 reads CASSGTGNYEQYF. CDR3 DNA: TGTGCCAGCAGTGGGACAGGCAATTACGAGCAGTACTTC.